The rows below give T cell receptor beta chains drawn from one sample of a study of T cells in Graves' hyperthyroidism and ophthalmopathy. TCRdb used MiXCR to reprocess the multiplex PCR reads, holding one entry per CDR3 protein. The sample consists of some 400,000 distinct CDR3 sequences, around 14% of them appearing once. The sequencing input was blood. The source of these receptors is a woman between 55 and 75 years old with Graves' hyperthyroidism. The CDR3 runs from the conserved cysteine through the conserved F or W. Fields, in order: CDR3 length, V gene, J gene, clone size, D gene, CDR3 protein, CDR3 DNA. A D gene is named only where the DNA matches it firmly. Only some rows state a clone size, as once, few, many or a class for expanded clones.

>14|TRBV19|TRBJ2-4|NA|NA
CASSISEESDIQYF
TGTGCCAGTAGTATCTCGGAGGAAAGTGACATTCAGTACTTC
>18|TRBV20-1|TRBJ1-6|NA|NA
CSARALLDSGLDNSPLHF
TGCAGTGCTAGAGCCCTCCTCGACAGCGGATTAGATAATTCACCCCTCCACTTT
>17|TRBV15|TRBJ2-1|many|NA
CATSRTQDSSGYNEQFF
TGTGCCACCAGCAGAACCCAGGACAGTTCAGGGTACAATGAGCAGTTCTTC
>14|TRBV6-1|TRBJ1-3|NA|NA
CASTLSGAGNTIYF
TGTGCCAGCACTCTGAGCGGGGCTGGAAACACCATATATTTT
>16|TRBV6-2/TRBV6-3|TRBJ2-1|many|NA
CASSYVKGYGYNEQFF
TGTGCCAGCAGTTACGTGAAAGGGTATGGCTACAATGAGCAGTTCTTC
>13|TRBV2|TRBJ2-1|NA|NA
CASSLYRDDEQLF
TGTGCCAGCAGTCTCTACAGGGACGATGAGCAGCTCTTC
>14|TRBV6-5|TRBJ1-2|many|NA
CASSYSGLEYGYTF
TGTGCCAGCAGTTACTCGGGACTCGAGTATGGCTACACCTTC
>16|TRBV15|TRBJ2-5|many|TRBD2
CATSRGTGGGWETQYF
TGTGCCACCAGCAGAGGCACTGGGGGGGGTTGGGAGACCCAGTACTTC
>13|TRBV18|TRBJ2-2|few|NA
CASSPGRTGELFF
TGTGCCAGCTCACCAGGGAGGACCGGGGAGCTGTTTTTT
>12|TRBV2|TRBJ1-1|many|NA
CASMAAGTGAFF
TGTGCCAGCATGGCAGCGGGCACTGGAGCTTTCTTT
>15|TRBV12-3/TRBV12-4|TRBJ1-5|NA|TRBD1
CASSLAQGGTQPQHF
TGTGCCAGCAGTTTAGCGCAGGGGGGCACTCAGCCCCAGCATTTT
>15|TRBV6-1|TRBJ1-1|many|NA
CASSARARVNTEAFF
TGTGCCAGCAGTGCCAGGGCAAGAGTGAACACTGAAGCTTTCTTT
>14|TRBV24-1|TRBJ2-7|many|NA
CATSDDRRADEQYF
TGTGCCACCAGTGATGACCGACGGGCCGACGAGCAGTACTTC
>16|TRBV29-1|TRBJ2-7|many|NA
CSVEVMSRQGPNEQYF
TGCAGCGTTGAAGTAATGTCGAGGCAGGGCCCTAACGAGCAGTACTTC
>12|TRBV19|TRBJ2-5|few|TRBD1
CASADRGETQYF
TGTGCCAGTGCTGACAGGGGAGAGACCCAGTACTTC
>12|TRBV29-1|TRBJ2-3|many|NA
CSVGTDGNTQYF
TGCAGCGTTGGAACTGACGGGAATACGCAGTATTTT
>11|TRBV12-3/TRBV12-4|TRBJ2-5|many|NA
CASRIQETQYF
TGTGCCAGCAGGATCCAAGAGACCCAGTACTTC
>15|TRBV24-1|TRBJ2-1|many|TRBD1
CATSDSRQGHNEQFF
TGTGCCACCAGTGATTCCCGACAGGGTCACAATGAGCAGTTCTTC
>14|TRBV10-3|TRBJ2-7|NA|NA
CAIGGAAGSYEQYF
TGTGCCATCGGAGGGGCCGCGGGATCCTACGAGCAGTACTTC
>15|TRBV4-1|TRBJ1-5|NA|TRBD1
CASSQEVTGDQPQHF
TGCGCCAGCAGCCAAGAGGTAACAGGGGATCAGCCCCAGCATTTT
>15|TRBV28|TRBJ1-3|NA|NA
CASSPAVQWGNTIYF
TGTGCCAGCAGTCCCGCCGTACAGTGGGGAAACACCATATATTTT
>17|TRBV5-1|TRBJ2-5|many|NA
CASSLGLDSHTQETQYF
TGCGCCAGCAGCTTGGGACTTGACAGCCACACTCAAGAGACCCAGTACTTC
>13|TRBV7-3|TRBJ1-5|few|NA
CASSLDKGQPQHF
TGTGCCAGCAGCTTAGACAAGGGACAGCCCCAGCATTTT
>15|TRBV11-3|TRBJ1-4|few|NA
CASSLGVGETEKLFF
TGTGCCAGCAGCTTAGGGGTAGGGGAGACGGAAAAACTGTTTTTT
>14|TRBV2|TRBJ1-2|few|TRBD1
CASSVRPGGGGYTF
TGTGCCAGCAGTGTGAGGCCAGGGGGTGGTGGCTACACCTTC
>14|TRBV28|TRBJ2-1|many|TRBD1
CASLRGQGGNEQFF
TGTGCCAGCTTAAGGGGACAGGGCGGCAATGAGCAGTTCTTC
>12|TRBV6-1|TRBJ2-1|NA|NA
CASSQTSIEQFF
TGTGCCAGCAGTCAAACTAGTATTGAGCAGTTCTTC
>13|TRBV5-4|TRBJ1-1|NA|NA
CASSSYTTTEAFF
TGTGCCAGCAGCTCCTACACGACCACTGAAGCTTTCTTT
>14|TRBV6-1|TRBJ2-7|many|NA
CASSSRSGSREQYF
TGTGCCAGCAGTAGCCGGAGCGGGTCGCGTGAGCAGTACTTC
>15|TRBV20-1|TRBJ1-6|NA|TRBD1
CSAISGTGRGSPLHF
TGCAGTGCTATATCCGGGACAGGTCGAGGCTCACCCCTCCACTTT
>17|TRBV3-1|TRBJ2-7|NA|TRBD1
CASSQDTETGLTYEQYF
TGTGCCAGCAGCCAAGATACTGAGACAGGGCTGACCTACGAGCAGTACTTC
>16|TRBV11-2|TRBJ2-5|many|TRBD2
CASSPGGRTAQETQYF
TGTGCCAGCAGCCCGGGAGGGAGGACAGCCCAAGAGACCCAGTACTTC
>13|TRBV29-1|TRBJ1-6|NA|NA
CSVVTGSDSPLHF
TGCAGCGTTGTGACCGGGTCGGATTCACCCCTCCACTTT
>16|TRBV15|TRBJ2-7|many|TRBD1
CATSRERDRASYEQYF
TGTGCCACCAGCAGAGAAAGGGACAGGGCCTCCTACGAGCAGTACTTC
>13|TRBV20-1|TRBJ1-2|many|TRBD1
CSANDRVTDGYTF
TGCAGTGCTAACGACAGGGTCACCGATGGCTACACCTTC
>15|TRBV12-3/TRBV12-4|TRBJ2-3|many|NA
CASSSTGFRGDTQYF
TGTGCCAGCAGTTCTACAGGGTTTAGAGGAGATACGCAGTATTTT
>15|TRBV18|TRBJ2-7|few|TRBD2
CASSPGSGRHSEQYF
TGTGCCAGCTCACCAGGAAGCGGGAGGCACTCCGAGCAGTACTTC
>16|TRBV14|TRBJ2-1|NA|TRBD2
CASSRIPLADYNEQFF
TGTGCCAGCAGCAGGATCCCACTAGCGGACTACAATGAGCAGTTCTTC
>15|TRBV11-2|TRBJ2-1|many|NA
CASSLDKQTYNEQFF
TGTGCCAGCAGCTTAGATAAACAGACCTACAATGAGCAGTTCTTC
>16|TRBV12-3/TRBV12-4|TRBJ1-1|many|TRBD1
CASSNPTGGIGTEAFF
TGTGCCAGCAGTAACCCAACAGGGGGTATTGGAACTGAAGCTTTCTTT
>19|TRBV5-1|TRBJ2-2|few|TRBD2
CASSPHLLAGGSPAGELFF
TGCGCCAGCAGCCCACACCTTCTAGCGGGAGGGTCACCCGCCGGGGAGCTGTTTTTT
>15|TRBV7-9|TRBJ2-4|NA|NA
CASSLSDLAKNIQYF
TGTGCCAGCAGCTTATCCGACCTAGCCAAAAACATTCAGTACTTC
>15|TRBV20-1|TRBJ2-1|NA|TRBD2
CSAITSGRASDEQFF
TGCAGTGCGATAACTAGCGGGAGGGCCTCGGATGAGCAGTTCTTC
>14|TRBV20-1|TRBJ2-1|many|NA
CSAPRLDTYNEQFF
TGCAGTGCTCCCCGACTAGACACCTACAATGAGCAGTTCTTC
>14|TRBV7-2|TRBJ2-7|many|NA
CASRWKGLAYEQYF
TGTGCCAGCAGGTGGAAGGGCCTAGCCTACGAGCAGTACTTC
>17|TRBV7-9|TRBJ1-5|many|TRBD1
CASSATGTAYSNQPQHF
TGTGCCAGCAGCGCCACAGGGACAGCTTATAGCAATCAGCCCCAGCATTTT
>15|TRBV2|TRBJ1-1|many|TRBD1
CASPSQGGRNAEAFF
TGTGCCAGCCCTTCACAGGGGGGACGGAATGCTGAAGCTTTCTTT
>16|TRBV19|TRBJ2-1|few|NA
CASSILGGSSYNEQFF
TGTGCCAGTAGTATACTCGGGGGAAGCTCCTACAATGAGCAGTTCTTC
>12|TRBV3-1|TRBJ1-6|NA|NA
CASSQYSSPLHF
TGTGCCAGCAGCCAATATAGTTCACCCCTCCACTTT
>12|TRBV5-1|TRBJ2-2|many|NA
CASSLGQEELFF
TGCGCCAGCAGCTTGGGGCAGGAGGAGCTGTTTTTT
>15|TRBV6-1|TRBJ1-4|many|NA
CASSATGNLREKLFF
TGTGCCAGCAGCGCAACTGGGAATCTTAGGGAAAAACTGTTTTTT
>14|TRBV19|TRBJ2-7|NA|NA
CASSIRQPYYEQYF
TGTGCCAGTAGTATTAGACAGCCCTACTACGAGCAGTACTTC
>18|TRBV28|TRBJ1-2|many|TRBD1
CASSFTRDRVFGNYGYTF
TGTGCCAGCAGTTTTACCCGGGACAGGGTTTTTGGCAACTATGGCTACACCTTC
>17|TRBV7-9|TRBJ2-7|many|TRBD2
CASSSFGVSSGDYEQYF
TGTGCCAGCAGCTCCTTCGGGGTATCTAGCGGGGACTACGAGCAGTACTTC
>16|TRBV12-3/TRBV12-4|TRBJ2-3|NA|TRBD2
CASSLGAGGPWDTQYF
TGTGCCAGCAGTTTAGGGGCGGGAGGGCCTTGGGATACGCAGTATTTT
>12|TRBV6-1|TRBJ2-7|many|NA
CASGDSRYEQYF
TGTGCCAGCGGGGACTCGAGATACGAGCAGTACTTC
>16|TRBV2|TRBJ2-3|many|TRBD2
CASRNSGLAVTDTQYF
TGTGCCAGCAGAAATAGTGGACTAGCGGTTACAGATACGCAGTATTTT
>14|TRBV28|TRBJ2-7|many|NA
CASSLYASIYEQYF
TGTGCCAGCAGTTTATACGCTAGCATTTACGAGCAGTACTTC
>14|TRBV5-1|TRBJ2-7|many|TRBD1
CASGPGTGTDEQYF
TGCGCCAGCGGCCCCGGGACAGGGACCGACGAGCAGTACTTC
>13|TRBV30|TRBJ1-5|many|NA
CAWSLSLSQPQHF
TGTGCCTGGAGCCTCTCTTTGTCGCAGCCCCAGCATTTT